The rows below give T cell receptor beta chains drawn from one sample of a study of shared clonotypes between healthy human individuals. Generated by immunoSEQ multiplex PCR, the TCRdb table keeps only in-frame clones and is missing some. The table records about 650,000 clones, just under 97% of them present only once. Sequencing was performed on naive CD8+ T cells sorted from blood. These receptors all come from a woman aged 25 to 39 in good health. The CDR3 runs from the conserved cysteine through the conserved F or W. The order of the fields is J gene, V gene, clone size, D gene, CDR3 DNA, CDR3 protein. A D gene is named only where the DNA matches it firmly. Clone size appears in some rows only: once, few, many, or a class for an expanded clone.

j_call: TRBJ1-2
v_call: TRBV5-1
clone_size: NA
d_call: TRBD1
cdr3_nt: TGCGCCAGCAGCTTGACAGGGGAGGTTCGTGGCTACACCTTC
cdr3_aa: CASSLTGEVRGYTF

j_call: TRBJ2-7
v_call: TRBV28
clone_size: once
d_call: TRBD2
cdr3_nt: TGTGCCAGCAGGCAGCCCGGGACTAGCTACGAGCAGTACTTC
cdr3_aa: CASRQPGTSYEQYF

j_call: TRBJ1-1
v_call: TRBV5-6
clone_size: once
d_call: NA
cdr3_nt: TGTGCCAGCAGCTTGGATGAGTGGGAGGTCACTGAAGCTTTCTTT
cdr3_aa: CASSLDEWEVTEAFF

j_call: TRBJ2-7
v_call: TRBV19
clone_size: NA
d_call: TRBD2
cdr3_nt: TGTGCCAGTAGTATAAGACAAGCGGGAGCTACCTACGAGCAGTACTTC
cdr3_aa: CASSIRQAGATYEQYF

j_call: TRBJ2-7
v_call: TRBV27
clone_size: NA
d_call: TRBD2
cdr3_nt: TGTGCCAGCAGTTTGTCCGGGACTAGCTACGAGCAGTACTTC
cdr3_aa: CASSLSGTSYEQYF

j_call: TRBJ2-5
v_call: TRBV27
clone_size: NA
d_call: NA
cdr3_nt: TGTGCCAGCAGTACTCAACTGGGGACCCAGTACTTC
cdr3_aa: CASSTQLGTQYF

j_call: TRBJ2-7
v_call: TRBV4-2
clone_size: NA
d_call: TRBD2
cdr3_nt: TGTGCCAGCAGCCAAGAACTAGCGGGAGGGGTCTACGAGCAGTACTTC
cdr3_aa: CASSQELAGGVYEQYF

j_call: TRBJ2-1
v_call: TRBV5-6
clone_size: NA
d_call: NA
cdr3_nt: TGTGCCAGCAGCTTGGACTACGCTGGGAATGAGCAGTTCTTC
cdr3_aa: CASSLDYAGNEQFF

j_call: TRBJ2-1
v_call: TRBV29-1
clone_size: once
d_call: NA
cdr3_nt: TGCAGCGTTGAAAATCCGGGACCTGAGCAGTTCTTC
cdr3_aa: CSVENPGPEQFF

j_call: TRBJ1-5
v_call: TRBV4-1
clone_size: NA
d_call: NA
cdr3_nt: TGCGCCAGCAGCCAAGATGGTCCATATAGCAATCAGCCCCAGCATTTT
cdr3_aa: CASSQDGPYSNQPQHF

j_call: TRBJ2-2
v_call: TRBV2
clone_size: NA
d_call: NA
cdr3_nt: TGTGCCAGCAGTGAAGAAGAAGTCTTCAACACCGGGGAGCTGTTTTTT
cdr3_aa: CASSEEEVFNTGELFF

j_call: TRBJ1-1
v_call: TRBV7-2
clone_size: once
d_call: TRBD1
cdr3_nt: TGTGCCAGCAGCTTAGGTCGACAGGGCCTTTCTATGAACACTGAAGCTTTCTTT
cdr3_aa: CASSLGRQGLSMNTEAFF

j_call: TRBJ1-4
v_call: TRBV6-5
clone_size: NA
d_call: TRBD1
cdr3_nt: TGTGCCAGCAGTTACGGACAGGGGGCTACTAATGAAAAACTGTTTTTT
cdr3_aa: CASSYGQGATNEKLFF

j_call: TRBJ1-2
v_call: TRBV19
clone_size: NA
d_call: NA
cdr3_nt: TGTGCCAGTAGTCCGGGACACCTCTATGGCTACACCTTC
cdr3_aa: CASSPGHLYGYTF

j_call: TRBJ1-1
v_call: TRBV6-5
clone_size: once
d_call: TRBD1
cdr3_nt: TGTGCCAGCGGGCGGGACAGGGGGACTGAAGCTTTCTTT
cdr3_aa: CASGRDRGTEAFF

j_call: TRBJ2-7
v_call: TRBV7-3
clone_size: NA
d_call: NA
cdr3_nt: TGTGCCAGCAGCTTAACCGGGGTCGTGGGCTTCGGGGAGCAGTACTTC
cdr3_aa: CASSLTGVVGFGEQYF

j_call: TRBJ1-1
v_call: TRBV27
clone_size: NA
d_call: NA
cdr3_nt: TGTGCCAGCAGTTTATCGAAGGCAGGTACGGGAATGGAAACTTTCTTT
cdr3_aa: CASSLSKAGTGMETFF

j_call: TRBJ2-7
v_call: TRBV10-3
clone_size: NA
d_call: NA
cdr3_nt: TGTGCCATCAGTGATTCTCTAGAGAGCTCCTACGAGCAGTACTTC
cdr3_aa: CAISDSLESSYEQYF

j_call: TRBJ2-5
v_call: TRBV13
clone_size: NA
d_call: TRBD2
cdr3_nt: TGTGCCAGCAGCTCGTCGGGACTAGCGCAGGAGACCCAGTACTTC
cdr3_aa: CASSSSGLAQETQYF

j_call: TRBJ2-3
v_call: TRBV4-1
clone_size: NA
d_call: TRBD1
cdr3_nt: TGCGCCAGCAGCCTCAGGACAGGGACGAGTGTGACAGATACGCAGTATTTT
cdr3_aa: CASSLRTGTSVTDTQYF

j_call: TRBJ2-3
v_call: TRBV7-2
clone_size: NA
d_call: NA
cdr3_nt: TGTGCCAGCAATCCAGGCGGTTCTAGCACAGATACGCAGTATTTT
cdr3_aa: CASNPGGSSTDTQYF

j_call: TRBJ2-2
v_call: TRBV7-6
clone_size: NA
d_call: NA
cdr3_nt: TGTGCCTCGGCCAGGGGCACCGGGGAGCTGTTTTTT
cdr3_aa: CASARGTGELFF

j_call: TRBJ1-3
v_call: TRBV29-1
clone_size: NA
d_call: NA
cdr3_nt: TGCAGCGTCTTGGATGGACAGCTCTCTGGAAACACCATATATTTT
cdr3_aa: CSVLDGQLSGNTIYF

j_call: TRBJ2-1
v_call: TRBV19
clone_size: NA
d_call: TRBD2
cdr3_nt: TGTGCCAGTAGTATCGGGGTTCAGTGGGAGGGCAATGAGCAGTTCTTC
cdr3_aa: CASSIGVQWEGNEQFF

j_call: TRBJ1-1
v_call: TRBV28
clone_size: NA
d_call: TRBD1
cdr3_nt: TGTGCCAGCAGTACCCTCTTAACAGGGGCCGAAGAAGCTTTCTTT
cdr3_aa: CASSTLLTGAEEAFF